Following are 11 T cell receptor beta chains from one sample sequenced in a study of neoadjuvant anti-PD-1 for oral cavity cancer. Profiling relied on immunoSEQ multiplex PCR, and the TCRdb table lists in-frame clones only, not all of them. The table includes around 81,000 clones, around 80% detected once. Sequenced here: PBMCs, sampled before nivolumab (anti-PD-1) treatment. Every receptor here comes from a person aged 40 to 85 with oral cavity squamous cell carcinoma.

CDR3 DNA sequence: TGTGCCAGCAGCTTGCTCCCGGGGTTGTACAATGAGCAGTTCTTC. It translates to CASSLLPGLYNEQFF. The genes are TRBV7-8 and TRBJ2-1, with a possible D match to TRBD2 (5 bases). Per germline, CDR1 SGHVS and CDR2 FQNEAQ. CDR3 length: 15 amino acids. V shed 3 bases and J shed 4 bases, with 13 bases lying between them.

The chain couples TRBV7-6 to TRBJ1-1; D is ambiguous. This CDR3 has 14 residues. V was shortened by 3 bases and J by 1 base, with 9 bases between the two germline ends. Germline CDR1 reads SGHVS; CDR2 reads FNYEAQ. In DNA form, the CDR3 reads TGTGCCAGCAGCTTGCTCGGCGGGAACACTGAAGCTTTCTTT. It encodes CASSLLGGNTEAFF.

The chain carries TRBV27 and TRBJ2-3; D not certain. Germline V lookup: CDR1 MNHEY, CDR2 SMNVEV (reference sequence). Trimming pared 1 base from V and 3 bases from J, leaving 11 bases between. This CDR3 is 15 amino acids long. CDR3 DNA: TGTGCCAGCAGTTTATGGGATCCGGTTACAGATACGCAGTATTTT. This encodes CASSLWDPVTDTQYF.

The chain carries TRBV15 and TRBJ2-1; D unresolved. This CDR3 is built from 12 residues. V lost 0 bases and J lost 8, with 5 bases in between. Germline-derived CDR1 and CDR2 are LNHNV and YYDKDF (reference sequence). Written as DNA, the CDR3 is TGTGCCACCAGCAGAGATATCTATGAGCAGTTCTTC. Amino acids: CATSRDIYEQFF.

V and J are TRBV6-5 and TRBJ2-7; D is ambiguous. Trimming removed 8 bases from V and 3 bases from J, with 14 bases in between. Germline CDR1 is MNHEY and CDR2 is SVGAGI. The CDR3 is made up of 13 amino acids. DNA for the CDR3: TGTGCCAGCCAACAAGGAGCAGGCTACGAGCAGTACTTC. Translation: CASQQGAGYEQYF.

The J gene is TRBJ2-7, the V gene TRBV7-9; TRBD1 aligns across 8 bases. Trimming took 4 bases from V and 5 from J; bases not matched to a gene: 10. Germline lookup yields CDR1 SEHNR and CDR2 FQNEAQ (reference sequence). The CDR3 length is 15 residues. CDR3 residues: CASSYGQGKTNEQYF. DNA for the CDR3: TGTGCCAGCAGCTACGGACAGGGAAAAACTAACGAGCAGTACTTC.

V and J are TRBV27 and TRBJ2-7; 14 nucleotides line up with TRBD2. Germline loops: CDR1 MNHEY, CDR2 SMNVEV (reference sequence). V lost 2 bases, J lost 4 bases, and 10 bases stayed unmatched. The CDR3 spans 18 residues. For the CDR3, the DNA is TGTGCCAGCAGTTTAAAGACTAGCGGGAGGGCTCACTCTTACGAGCAGTACTTC. Amino acids: CASSLKTSGRAHSYEQYF.

The chain is built from TRBV5-1 and TRBJ1-4, with D unclear. V dropped 2 bases and J dropped 3 bases, with 5 bases sitting between them. Germline-derived CDR1 and CDR2 are SGHRS and YFSETQ. This CDR3 contains 13 residues. CDR3 in DNA: TGCGCCAGCAGCTTAACAGCTAATGAAAAACTGTTTTTT. It is translated as CASSLTANEKLFF. Using reference TRBV5-1 and TRBJ1-4 for the parts outside the CDR3, the full variable domain is KAGVTQTPRYLIKTRGQQVTLSCSPISGHRSVSWYQQTPGQGLQFLFEYFSETQRNKGNFPGRFSGRQFSNSRSEMNVSTLELGDSALYLCASSLTANEKLFFGSGTQLSVL.

This clone was counted between two and nine times. In nucleotides, the CDR3 is TGCGCCAGCAGCGGGGGGAGGGCGCAGATTTCTGGGGCCAACGTCCTGACTTTC. Its translation: CASSGGRAQISGANVLTF. The chain has TRBV4-1 and TRBJ2-6; 7 bases are a match to TRBD2. The CDR3 has 18 residues. Germline V gene lookup returns CDR1 MGHRA and CDR2 YSYEKL. The junction had 11 bases not matched to a gene; V was cut back by 5 bases and J by 1 base.

The J gene is TRBJ2-3, the V gene TRBV6-1; the match to TRBD1 covers 12 bases. CDR1 and CDR2 (germline): MNHNS, SASEGT. Germline trimming cut 6 bases from V and 6 bases from J; bases unmatched to any gene: 4. The CDR3 loop spans 14 amino acids. The CDR3 DNA reads as TGTGCCAGCAGGGTAGGGACAGGGGGCGATACGCAGTATTTT. This translates into CASRVGTGGDTQYF.

V gene TRBV10-1 combines with J gene TRBJ1-1; D not resolved. The CDR3 runs to 13 residues. Germline V lookup: CDR1 WNHNN, CDR2 SYGVQD (reference sequence). V was pared by 10 bases and J by 0 bases, with 12 bases between. In nucleotides, the CDR3 is TGCGCCACCAAGAAGGGTTTGAACACTGAAGCTTTCTTT. Its protein is CATKKGLNTEAFF.